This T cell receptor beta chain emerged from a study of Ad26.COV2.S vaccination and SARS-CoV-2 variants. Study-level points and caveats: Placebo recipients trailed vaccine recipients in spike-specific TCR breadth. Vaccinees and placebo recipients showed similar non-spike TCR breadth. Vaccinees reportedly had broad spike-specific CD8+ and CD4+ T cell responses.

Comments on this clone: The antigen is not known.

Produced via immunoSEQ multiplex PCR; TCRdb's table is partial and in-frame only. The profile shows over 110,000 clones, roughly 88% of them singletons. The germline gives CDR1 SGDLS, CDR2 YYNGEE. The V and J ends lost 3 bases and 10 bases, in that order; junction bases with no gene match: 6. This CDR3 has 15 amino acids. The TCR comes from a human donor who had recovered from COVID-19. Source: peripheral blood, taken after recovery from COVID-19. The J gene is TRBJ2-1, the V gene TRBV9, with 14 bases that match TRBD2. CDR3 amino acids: CASSAAWTSGGEQFF. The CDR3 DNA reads TGTGCCAGCAGCGCCGCATGGACTAGCGGGGGGGAGCAGTTCTTC.